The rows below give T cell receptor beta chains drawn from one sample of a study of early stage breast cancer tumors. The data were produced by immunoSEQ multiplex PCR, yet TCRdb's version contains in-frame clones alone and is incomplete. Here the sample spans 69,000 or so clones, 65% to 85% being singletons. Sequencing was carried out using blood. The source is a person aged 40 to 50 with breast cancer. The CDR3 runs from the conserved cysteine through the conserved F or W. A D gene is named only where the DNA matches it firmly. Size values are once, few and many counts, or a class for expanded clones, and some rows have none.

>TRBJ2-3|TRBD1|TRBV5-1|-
CASSYGTGNTDTQYF
TGCGCCAGCAGCTACGGGACAGGGAATACAGATACGCAGTATTTT
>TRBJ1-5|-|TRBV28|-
CASSRGQPQHF
TGTGCCAGCAGTCGAGGTCAGCCCCAGCATTTT
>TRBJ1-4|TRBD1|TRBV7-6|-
CASSTYPGQGSGTNEKLFF
TGTGCCAGCAGCACATACCCGGGACAGGGGAGCGGGACTAATGAAAAACTGTTTTTT
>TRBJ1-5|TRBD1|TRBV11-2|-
CASSQTAGGVDQPQHF
TGTGCCAGCAGCCAAACGGCAGGGGGCGTAGATCAGCCCCAGCATTTT
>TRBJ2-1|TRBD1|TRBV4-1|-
CASSQTPGTGDYNEQFF
TGCGCCAGCAGCCAAACCCCCGGGACAGGGGACTACAATGAGCAGTTCTTC
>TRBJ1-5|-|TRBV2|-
CANARGPGQPQHF
TGTGCCAACGCTAGAGGCCCCGGGCAGCCCCAGCATTTT
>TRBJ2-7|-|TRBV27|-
CASSPFGGGYEQYF
TGTGCCAGCAGTCCCTTCGGGGGTGGCTACGAGCAGTACTTC
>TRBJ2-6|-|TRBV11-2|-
CASSNRGGLLGANVLTF
TGTGCCAGCAGCAACAGGGGGGGGCTCCTTGGGGCCAACGTCCTGACTTTC
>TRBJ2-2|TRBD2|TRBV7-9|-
CAYTSGRASGELFF
TGTGCCTATACTAGCGGGAGGGCCTCCGGGGAGCTGTTTTTT
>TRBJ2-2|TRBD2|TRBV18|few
CASSGVNTGELFF
TGTGCCAGTAGCGGGGTTAACACCGGGGAGCTGTTTTTT
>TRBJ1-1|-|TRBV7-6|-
CASSPDTNTEAFF
TGTGCCAGCAGCCCAGACACGAACACTGAAGCTTTCTTT
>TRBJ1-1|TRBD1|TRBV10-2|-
CASRTGGNTEAFF
TGCGCCAGCAGAACAGGGGGTAACACTGAAGCTTTCTTT
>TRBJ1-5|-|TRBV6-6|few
CASSQDQPQHF
TGTGCCAGCAGTCAGGATCAGCCCCAGCATTTT
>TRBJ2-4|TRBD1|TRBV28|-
CASSSQGSLAKNIQYF
TGTGCCAGCAGTTCACAGGGGAGTCTAGCCAAAAACATTCAGTACTTC
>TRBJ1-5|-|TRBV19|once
CASSIGTQNQPQHF
TGTGCCAGTAGTATCGGGACACAAAATCAGCCCCAGCATTTT
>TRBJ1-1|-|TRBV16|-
CASSQSQGSSEAFF
TGTGCCAGCAGCCAATCCCAGGGTTCGTCTGAAGCTTTCTTT
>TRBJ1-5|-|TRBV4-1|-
CASSPREGSYSNQPQHF
TGCGCCAGCAGCCCCCGGGAGGGCAGCTATAGCAATCAGCCCCAGCATTTT
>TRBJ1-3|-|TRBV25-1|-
CASSGMGGEGNTIYF
TGTGCCAGCAGTGGTATGGGGGGTGAGGGAAACACCATATATTTT
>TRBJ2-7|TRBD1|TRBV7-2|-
CASSLSGGFSYEQYF
TGTGCCAGCAGCTTATCAGGGGGCTTCTCCTACGAGCAGTACTTC
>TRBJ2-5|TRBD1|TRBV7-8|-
CASSPRTGPQETQYF
TGTGCCAGCAGCCCGCGGACAGGCCCCCAAGAGACCCAGTACTTC
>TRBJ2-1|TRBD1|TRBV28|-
CASGTGEQMQFF
TGTGCCAGCGGGACAGGGGAACAAATGCAGTTCTTC
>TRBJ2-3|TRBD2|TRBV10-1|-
CASSPGLDPDTQYF
TGCGCCAGCAGTCCGGGACTAGACCCAGATACGCAGTATTTT
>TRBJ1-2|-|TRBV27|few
CASRRGQTLHGYTF
TGTGCCAGCAGGCGCGGACAAACGCTACATGGCTACACCTTC
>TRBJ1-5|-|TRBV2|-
CASSDYQTGSGQPQHF
TGTGCCAGCAGTGATTACCAAACAGGGTCCGGTCAGCCCCAGCATTTT
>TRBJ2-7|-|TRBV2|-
CASSEAGVFEQYF
TGTGCCAGCAGTGAAGCGGGAGTCTTTGAGCAGTACTTC
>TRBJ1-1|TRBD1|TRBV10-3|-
CAIRGQGDTEAFF
TGTGCCATCAGGGGACAGGGGGACACTGAAGCTTTCTTT
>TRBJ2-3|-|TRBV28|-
CASSLFVGGRGGTDTQYF
TGTGCCAGCAGTTTATTTGTGGGAGGCCGGGGTGGGACAGATACGCAGTATTTT
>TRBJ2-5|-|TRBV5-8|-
CASSLVTGTETQYF
TGTGCCAGCAGCTTGGTGACAGGTACAGAGACCCAGTACTTC
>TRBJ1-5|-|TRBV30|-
CAWSSGGSTFRGQPQHF
TGTGCCTGGAGTAGTGGAGGGTCAACTTTTCGTGGTCAGCCCCAGCATTTT
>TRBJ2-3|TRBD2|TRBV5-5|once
CASRLGREGTQYF
TGTGCCAGCAGACTGGGCAGGGAGGGTACGCAGTATTTT
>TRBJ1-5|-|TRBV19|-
CASDNRAQEPQHF
TGTGCCAGTGATAACAGGGCCCAAGAGCCCCAGCATTTT
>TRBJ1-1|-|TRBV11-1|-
CASSPPGLNTEAFF
TGTGCCAGCAGCCCGCCGGGGTTGAACACTGAAGCTTTCTTT
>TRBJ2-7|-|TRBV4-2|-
CASSQEGWGVYEQYF
TGTGCCAGCAGCCAAGAAGGGTGGGGCGTCTACGAGCAGTACTTC
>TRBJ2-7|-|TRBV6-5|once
CASSGHNTYEQYF
TGTGCCAGCTCGGGACACAACACGTACGAGCAGTACTTC
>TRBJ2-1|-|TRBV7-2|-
CASSLRLGNNEQFF
TGTGCCAGCAGCTTGCGACTTGGCAACAATGAGCAGTTCTTC
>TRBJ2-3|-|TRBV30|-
CAWSRYGTSTDTQYF
TGTGCCTGGAGCCGGTACGGCACTAGCACAGATACGCAGTATTTT
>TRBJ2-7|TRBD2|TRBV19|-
CASTGRTSGGHYEQYF
TGTGCCAGTACCGGAAGAACTAGCGGTGGGCATTACGAGCAGTACTTC
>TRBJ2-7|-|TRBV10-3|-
CASTGTASYEQYF
TGTGCCAGCACCGGGACGGCCTCCTACGAGCAGTACTTC
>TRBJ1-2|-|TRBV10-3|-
CAISESSYGYTF
TGTGCCATCAGTGAGTCGAGCTATGGCTACACCTTC
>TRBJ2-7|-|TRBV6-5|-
CASRSYEQYF
TGTGCCAGCAGGAGCTACGAGCAGTACTTC
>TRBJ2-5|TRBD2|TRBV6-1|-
CTGGSGRAGETQYF
TGTACTGGGGGTAGCGGGAGGGCGGGAGAGACCCAGTACTTC
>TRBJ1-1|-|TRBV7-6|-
CASSEGGAFTEAFF
TGTGCCAGCAGCGAGGGGGGGGCGTTCACTGAAGCTTTCTTT